This is a list of T cell receptor beta chains from one sample in a study of shared clonotypes between healthy human individuals. Repertoires were generated with immunoSEQ multiplex PCR, while TCRdb's copy carries only in-frame clones and drops some. The data contain about 960,000 clones, about three quarters of them seen just once; the ten biggest clones take up about 1.5%. The material sequenced was memory CD4+ T cells sorted from blood. These receptors all come from a man between 18 and 35 years old in good health. Both conserved end residues are part of each CDR3. D genes are given only for firm matches. Some rows mark clone size as missing; the rest say once, few, many or name a class of expanded clone.

cdr3_nt	cdr3_aa	j_call	v_call	clone_size	d_call
TGTGCCATCAGTGAGTCGGGACAGGTTAGCAATCAGCCCCAGCATTTT	CAISESGQVSNQPQHF	TRBJ1-5	TRBV10-3	.	TRBD1
TGCAGCGCCTCCTCAAGCGGGAGGTCCGAGCAGTACTTC	CSASSSGRSEQYF	TRBJ2-7	TRBV29-1	.	TRBD2
TGTGCCACCAGCAGAGAGGGGACGTACGAGCAGTACTTC	CATSREGTYEQYF	TRBJ2-7	TRBV15	.	.
TGCGCCAGCAGCTTGACAGGGGTCTACGAGCAGTACTTC	CASSLTGVYEQYF	TRBJ2-7	TRBV5-1	.	TRBD1
TGTGCCAGCAGCCCAGTAGGCCCAGATACGCAGTATTTT	CASSPVGPDTQYF	TRBJ2-3	TRBV7-8	.	.
TGTGCCAGCAGTACGGGACAGGGAAACTATGGCTACACCTTC	CASSTGQGNYGYTF	TRBJ1-2	TRBV27	.	TRBD1
TGTGCCAGCAGCTTGTATGGGCCAGGAAGATCCTATGGCTACACCTTC	CASSLYGPGRSYGYTF	TRBJ1-2	TRBV5-6	few	.
TGCAGTGCTAGAGTCGAAGCAACAGCTTTCTTT	CSARVEATAFF	TRBJ1-1	TRBV20-1	.	.
TGCGCCAGCAGCTTACCGTCCACTGAAGCTTTCTTT	CASSLPSTEAFF	TRBJ1-1	TRBV5-1	few	.
TGTGCCAGCCGAAGTGGGGGCGCTACTAATGAAAAACTGTTTTTT	CASRSGGATNEKLFF	TRBJ1-4	TRBV7-8	.	.
TGCAGTGCTACCAAAGGGAGTGAGCAGTTCTTC	CSATKGSEQFF	TRBJ2-1	TRBV20-1	many	.
TGCGCCAGCAGCGGGACTAGCGGGAGTTCCGGGGAGCTGTTTTTT	CASSGTSGSSGELFF	TRBJ2-2	TRBV10-1	many	TRBD2
TGTGCCAGTAGTATAGTCGGGAGGGAATTTGTCTATGGCTACACCTTC	CASSIVGREFVYGYTF	TRBJ1-2	TRBV19	.	.
TGTGCCAGCTCACCCCTCCTAGAGACCCAGTACTTC	CASSPLLETQYF	TRBJ2-5	TRBV18	.	.
TGTGCCAGCACCATGTGGTGGGGGAGTAATTCACCCCTCCACTTT	CASTMWWGSNSPLHF	TRBJ1-6	TRBV5-5	few	.
TGTGCCAGCAGCTTGGGAGTGGCTAGCGGGAGGTTCGGGTCAGAGACCCAGTACTTC	CASSLGVASGRFGSETQYF	TRBJ2-5	TRBV5-6	.	TRBD2
TGTGCCAGCAGCTCCCTCGGGGGGGAGATTGGAAACACCATATATTTT	CASSSLGGEIGNTIYF	TRBJ1-3	TRBV5-6	once	.
TGTGCCAGCAGTCCAACGGGACAGTCTTATGGCTACACCTTC	CASSPTGQSYGYTF	TRBJ1-2	TRBV28	.	TRBD1
TGTGCCAGCAGCTTACTGGGGGGAGAGACCCAGTACTTC	CASSLLGGETQYF	TRBJ2-5	TRBV7-9	.	.
TGTGCCAGCAAACGGGGGGCGGGAGATACGCAGTATTTT	CASKRGAGDTQYF	TRBJ2-3	TRBV2	.	.
TGCGCCAGCAGCCAAGAAAGACTAGCGGGCTCCTACGAGCAGTACTTC	CASSQERLAGSYEQYF	TRBJ2-7	TRBV4-1	few	TRBD2
TGTGCCACGAGGACATCTCATGAGCAGTTCTTC	CATRTSHEQFF	TRBJ2-1	TRBV7-9	.	.
TGTGCCAGCAGCCCAACAAAAGGGTACAACATTCAGTACTTC	CASSPTKGYNIQYF	TRBJ2-4	TRBV4-2	.	.
TGTGCCAGCTCACCGACCACTCTAAACTACGAGCAGTACTTC	CASSPTTLNYEQYF	TRBJ2-7	TRBV18	once	.
TGTGCCAGCAGCCAAGATATGGGACAGATGGGCGCGAGGACTGAAGCTTTCTTT	CASSQDMGQMGARTEAFF	TRBJ1-1	TRBV4-2	.	TRBD1
TGTGCCAGTAGTACTCCGAAGCTGACCCCTTCTGGGGCCAACGTCCTGACTTTC	CASSTPKLTPSGANVLTF	TRBJ2-6	TRBV19	.	.
TGTGCCAGCAGTTATCCAGGACTCAAGGGTGACGAGCAGTACTTC	CASSYPGLKGDEQYF	TRBJ2-7	TRBV6-5	.	.
TGTGCCAGCAGTAGCGTGGGGTACGAGCAGTACTTC	CASSSVGYEQYF	TRBJ2-7	TRBV6-5	.	.
TGTGCCAGCAGCTTGAGCCCGGTAGGGAACTATGGCTACACCTTC	CASSLSPVGNYGYTF	TRBJ1-2	TRBV5-5	.	.
TGTGCCTGGAGTCCTGGACAGAACACCGGGGAGCTGTTTTTT	CAWSPGQNTGELFF	TRBJ2-2	TRBV30	.	.
TGTGCCAGCAGTGAAGGGGGGACTAGCTCAGAGACCCAGTACTTC	CASSEGGTSSETQYF	TRBJ2-5	TRBV6-1	.	TRBD2
TGTGCCAGCAGTGAAATCGGCTCTGGAAACACCATATATTTT	CASSEIGSGNTIYF	TRBJ1-3	TRBV2	.	.
TGTGCCAGCACCACCGGGGCTAGCGGGTGTAAAGATACGCAGTATTTT	CASTTGASGCKDTQYF	TRBJ2-3	TRBV6-8	.	TRBD2
TGTGCCAGCAGCTATGGAGATACGCAGTATTTT	CASSYGDTQYF	TRBJ2-3	TRBV7-2	.	.
TGTGCCAGCAGCCGACGGGACAAAAGTTTGGTAACTAATGAAAAACTGTTTTTT	CASSRRDKSLVTNEKLFF	TRBJ1-4	TRBV7-2	.	.
TGCGCCAGCAGCTCCCGGACTAGCGGTGATATTCAAGAGACCCAGTACTTC	CASSSRTSGDIQETQYF	TRBJ2-5	TRBV5-1	.	TRBD2
TGTGCCACCAGCATCCAGGACAGGGGTACTTCACCCCTCCACTTT	CATSIQDRGTSPLHF	TRBJ1-6	TRBV15	.	TRBD1
TGTGCCAGTAGTATTACAGTGAGCTACGAGCAGTACTTC	CASSITVSYEQYF	TRBJ2-7	TRBV19	.	.
TGCGCCAGCAGCTTGGGAGACAGACGATCCGGGGGTGGCTACACCTTC	CASSLGDRRSGGGYTF	TRBJ1-2	TRBV5-1	.	.
TGTGCCAGCAGCTTAGAAGGGGGTCGTATCGCTGAAGCTTTCTTT	CASSLEGGRIAEAFF	TRBJ1-1	TRBV7-2	.	.
TGTGCCAGCAGTTTTTCCCAGGCCACAGATACGCAGTATTTT	CASSFSQATDTQYF	TRBJ2-3	TRBV28	.	.
TGTGCCAGCAGTTGGAGACAGGGAGGCGGCTACACCTTC	CASSWRQGGGYTF	TRBJ1-2	TRBV6-5	.	TRBD1
TGTGCCAGCAGCGGAGGGATCGTAACCTACGAGCAGTACTTC	CASSGGIVTYEQYF	TRBJ2-7	TRBV11-2	.	.
TGCGCCAGCAGCCCCCAACCGACAGGCGCAACTAATGAAAAACTGTTTTTT	CASSPQPTGATNEKLFF	TRBJ1-4	TRBV5-1	.	.
TGTGCCAGCAGTTACGGGGAGCTAGCGGGGTACAATGAGCAGTTCTTC	CASSYGELAGYNEQFF	TRBJ2-1	TRBV6-5	.	TRBD2
TGTGCCAGCAGCTTAGGGGAGAAGGAGACCCAGTACTTC	CASSLGEKETQYF	TRBJ2-5	TRBV7-2	.	.
TGCGCCAGCAGCTTGGGTGGGACAGGGGGTTCCTACGAGCAGTACTTC	CASSLGGTGGSYEQYF	TRBJ2-7	TRBV5-1	.	TRBD1
TGTGCTAGTGGTTTGGTCCCAAATTACTACGAGCAGTACTTC	CASGLVPNYYEQYF	TRBJ2-7	TRBV12-5	.	.
TGCGCCAGTAGAACAGGGCCCACCTACGAGCAGTACTTC	CASRTGPTYEQYF	TRBJ2-7	TRBV10-2	few	.
TGCGCCAGCAGCTTTAGCGGGGGACTAAATACAGATACGCAGTATTTT	CASSFSGGLNTDTQYF	TRBJ2-3	TRBV5-1	.	TRBD2
TGTGCCAGCAGTCCTCCCGGACTAGCAACCTACGAGCAGTACTTC	CASSPPGLATYEQYF	TRBJ2-7	TRBV6-5	.	TRBD2